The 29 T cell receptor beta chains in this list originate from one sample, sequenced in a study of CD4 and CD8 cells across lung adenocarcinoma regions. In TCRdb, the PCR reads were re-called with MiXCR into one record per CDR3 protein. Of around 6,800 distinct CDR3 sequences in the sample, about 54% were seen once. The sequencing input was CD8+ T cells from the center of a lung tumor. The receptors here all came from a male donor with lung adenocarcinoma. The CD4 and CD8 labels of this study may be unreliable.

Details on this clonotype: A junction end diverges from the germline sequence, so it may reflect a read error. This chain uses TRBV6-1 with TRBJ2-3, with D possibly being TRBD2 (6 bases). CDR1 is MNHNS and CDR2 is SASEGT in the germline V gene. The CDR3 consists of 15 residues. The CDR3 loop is CGRGAGWGVTDTQYF. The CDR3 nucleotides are TGTGGCCGCGGTGCGGGGTGGGGGGTCACAGATACGCAGTATTTC.

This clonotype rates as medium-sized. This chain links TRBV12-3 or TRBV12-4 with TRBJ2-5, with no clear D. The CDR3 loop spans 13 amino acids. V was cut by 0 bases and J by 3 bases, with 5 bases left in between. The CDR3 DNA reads TGTGCCAGCAGTTTAGCGGTCGAAGAGACCCAGTACTTC. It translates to CASSLAVEETQYF.

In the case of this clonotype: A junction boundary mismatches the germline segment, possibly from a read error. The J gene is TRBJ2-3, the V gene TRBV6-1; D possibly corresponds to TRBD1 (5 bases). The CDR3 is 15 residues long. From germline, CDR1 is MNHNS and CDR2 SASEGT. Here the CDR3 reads CASGEGARVTDTQYF. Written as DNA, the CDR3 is TGTGCCAGCGGGGAAGGGGCCCGTGTCACAGATACGCAGTATTTC.

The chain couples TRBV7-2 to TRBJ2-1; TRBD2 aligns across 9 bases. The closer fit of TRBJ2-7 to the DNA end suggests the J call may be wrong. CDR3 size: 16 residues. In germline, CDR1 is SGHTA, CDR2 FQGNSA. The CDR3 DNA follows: TGTGCCAGCAGCTTAGTTGGGACTAGCAACTACAATGAGCAGTACTTC. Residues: CASSLVGTSNYNEQYF.

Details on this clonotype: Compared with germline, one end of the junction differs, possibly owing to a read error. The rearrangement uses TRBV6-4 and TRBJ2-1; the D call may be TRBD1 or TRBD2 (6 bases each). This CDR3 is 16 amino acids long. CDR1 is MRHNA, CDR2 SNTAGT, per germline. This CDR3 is CACAGGGGRSKDTQYF. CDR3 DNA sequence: TGTGCCTGCGCGGGCGGAGGGGGGCGTAGCAAAGATACCCAGTATTTC.

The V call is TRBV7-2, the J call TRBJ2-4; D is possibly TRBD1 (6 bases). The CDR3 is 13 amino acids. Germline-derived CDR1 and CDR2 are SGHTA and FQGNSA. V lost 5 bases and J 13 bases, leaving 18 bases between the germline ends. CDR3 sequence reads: CASSLRGSDEQYF. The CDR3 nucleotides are TGTGCCAGCAGCCTCAGGGGTAGCGATGAGCAGTACTTC.

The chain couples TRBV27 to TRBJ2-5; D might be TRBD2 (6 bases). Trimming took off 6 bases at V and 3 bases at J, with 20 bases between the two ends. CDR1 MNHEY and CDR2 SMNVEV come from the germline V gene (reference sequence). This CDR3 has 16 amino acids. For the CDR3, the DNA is TGTGCCAGCAGGGGGCGCGGGGCCCGTGACAAAGAGACCCAGTACTTC. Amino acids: CASRGRGARDKETQYF.

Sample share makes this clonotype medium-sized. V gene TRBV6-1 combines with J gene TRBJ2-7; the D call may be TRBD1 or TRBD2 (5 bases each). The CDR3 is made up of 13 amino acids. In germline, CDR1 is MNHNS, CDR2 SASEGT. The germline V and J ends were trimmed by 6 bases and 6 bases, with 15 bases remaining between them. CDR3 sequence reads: CASRTHPGSEQYF. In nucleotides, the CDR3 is TGTGCCAGCAGAACTCACCCAGGGAGCGAGCAGTACTTC.

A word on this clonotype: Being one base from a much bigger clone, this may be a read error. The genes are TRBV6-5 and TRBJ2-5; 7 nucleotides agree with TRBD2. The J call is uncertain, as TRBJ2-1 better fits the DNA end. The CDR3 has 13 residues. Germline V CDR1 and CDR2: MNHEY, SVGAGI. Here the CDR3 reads CASSYSGGTEQFF. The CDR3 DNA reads TGTGCCAGCAGTTACTCGGGGGGGACTGAGCAGTTCTTC.

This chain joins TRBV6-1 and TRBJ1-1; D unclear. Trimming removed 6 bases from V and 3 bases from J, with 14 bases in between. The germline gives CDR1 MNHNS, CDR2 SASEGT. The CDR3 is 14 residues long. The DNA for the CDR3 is TGTGCCAGCAGGATGACCCCCCGAGACACTGAAGCTTTCTTT. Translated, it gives CASRMTPRDTEAFF.

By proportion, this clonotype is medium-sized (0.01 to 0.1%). The CDR3: CASSLVGTHNEQFF. DNA of the CDR3: TGTGCCAGCAGCTTGGTGGGGACCCACAATGAGCAGTTCTTC. The rearrangement joins TRBV7-2 to TRBJ2-1; possibly TRBD1 or TRBD2 for D (5 bases each). V lost 3 bases and J 5 bases, leaving 11 bases between the germline ends. The CDR3 extends over 14 amino acids. Per the germline V gene, CDR1 is SGHTA and CDR2 is FQGNSA.

CDR3 amino acids: CASSLSTVSYEQYF. The CDR3, as DNA: TGTGCCAGCAGCTTGTCGACGGTCTCCTACGAGCAGTACTTC. The V call is TRBV7-2, the J call TRBJ2-7; D is ambiguous. Trimming left V 3 bases short and J 0 bases short, with 9 bases between. The CDR3 is 14 amino acids. Germline values: CDR1 SGHTA, CDR2 FQGNSA.

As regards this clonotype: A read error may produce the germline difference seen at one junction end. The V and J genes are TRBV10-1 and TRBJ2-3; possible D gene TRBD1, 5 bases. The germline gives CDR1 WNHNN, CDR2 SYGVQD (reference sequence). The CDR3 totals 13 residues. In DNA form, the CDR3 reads TGCGCCAGCAGTCAGGGCGCCACAGACATGCAGTACTTT. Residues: CASSQGATDMQYF.

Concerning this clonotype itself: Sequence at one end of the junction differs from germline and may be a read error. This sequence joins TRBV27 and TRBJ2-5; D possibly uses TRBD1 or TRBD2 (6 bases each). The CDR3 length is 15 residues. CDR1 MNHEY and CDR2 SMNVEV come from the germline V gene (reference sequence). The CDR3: CAGGPGGGDTETQYF. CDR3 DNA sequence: TGTGCCGGGGGCCCCGGGGGCGGTGACACAGAGACGCAGTACTTC.

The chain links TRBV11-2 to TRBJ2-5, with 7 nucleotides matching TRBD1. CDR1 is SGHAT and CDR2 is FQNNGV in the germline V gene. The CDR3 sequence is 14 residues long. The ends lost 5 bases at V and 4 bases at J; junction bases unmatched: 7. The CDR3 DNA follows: TGTGCCAGCAGCCGCGACAGGGCGATAGAGACCCAGTACTTC. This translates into CASSRDRAIETQYF.

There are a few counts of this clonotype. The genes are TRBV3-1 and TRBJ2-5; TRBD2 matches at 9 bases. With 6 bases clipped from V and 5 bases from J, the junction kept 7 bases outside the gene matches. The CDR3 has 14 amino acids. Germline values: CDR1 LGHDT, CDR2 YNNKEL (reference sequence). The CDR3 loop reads CASRLSGRTETQYF. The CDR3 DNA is TGTGCCAGCAGACTTAGCGGGAGAACGGAGACCCAGTACTTC.

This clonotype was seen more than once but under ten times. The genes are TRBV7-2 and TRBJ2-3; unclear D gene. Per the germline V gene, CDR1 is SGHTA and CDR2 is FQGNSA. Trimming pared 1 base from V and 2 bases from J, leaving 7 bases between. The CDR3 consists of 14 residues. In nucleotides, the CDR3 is TGTGCCAGCAGCTTAGACGCGAACACAGATACGCAGTATTTT. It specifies CASSLDANTDTQYF.

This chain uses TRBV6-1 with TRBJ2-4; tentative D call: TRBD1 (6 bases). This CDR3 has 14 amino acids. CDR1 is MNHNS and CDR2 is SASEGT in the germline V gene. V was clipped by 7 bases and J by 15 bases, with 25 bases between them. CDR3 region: CASTSATGHPWGYF. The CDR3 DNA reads TGTGCCAGCACCTCTGCGACAGGCCACCCCTGGGGGTACTTC.

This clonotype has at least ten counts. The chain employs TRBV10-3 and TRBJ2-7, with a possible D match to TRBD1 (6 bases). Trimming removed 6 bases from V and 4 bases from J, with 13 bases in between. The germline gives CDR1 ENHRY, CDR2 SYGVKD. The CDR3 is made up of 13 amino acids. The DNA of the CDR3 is TGTGCCATCAGCGATTTACAGGGTTACGAGCAGTACTTC. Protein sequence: CAISDLQGYEQYF.

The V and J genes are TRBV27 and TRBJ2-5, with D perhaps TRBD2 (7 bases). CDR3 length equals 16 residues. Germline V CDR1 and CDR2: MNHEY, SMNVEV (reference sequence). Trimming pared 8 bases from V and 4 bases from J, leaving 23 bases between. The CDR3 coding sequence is TGTGCCAGCGGGGGACGAGGGGGGGGAGGCACAGAGACCCAGTACTTC. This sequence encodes CASGGRGGGGTETQYF.

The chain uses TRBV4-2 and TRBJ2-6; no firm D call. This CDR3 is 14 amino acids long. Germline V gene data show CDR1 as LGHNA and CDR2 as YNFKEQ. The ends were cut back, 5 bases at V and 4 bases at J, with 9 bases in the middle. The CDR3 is CASSYVGGANVLTF. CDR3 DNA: TGTGCCAGCAGCTACGTGGGAGGGGCCAACGTCCTGACTTTC.

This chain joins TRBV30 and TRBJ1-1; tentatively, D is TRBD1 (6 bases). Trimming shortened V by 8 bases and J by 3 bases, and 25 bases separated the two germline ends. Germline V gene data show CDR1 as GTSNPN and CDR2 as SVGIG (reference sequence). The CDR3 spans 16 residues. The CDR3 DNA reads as TGTGCCCGGGACGGTGTTTGGGGGCGGGAAGACACTGAAGCTTTCTTT. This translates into CARDGVWGREDTEAFF.

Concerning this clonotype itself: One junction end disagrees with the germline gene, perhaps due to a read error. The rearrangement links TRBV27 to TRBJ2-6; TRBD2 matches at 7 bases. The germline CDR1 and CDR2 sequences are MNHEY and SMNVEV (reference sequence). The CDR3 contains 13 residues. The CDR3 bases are TGTGCCAGCAGGGGGAGGGGTCGGGAGACCCTGACCTTC. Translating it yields CASRGRGRETLTF.

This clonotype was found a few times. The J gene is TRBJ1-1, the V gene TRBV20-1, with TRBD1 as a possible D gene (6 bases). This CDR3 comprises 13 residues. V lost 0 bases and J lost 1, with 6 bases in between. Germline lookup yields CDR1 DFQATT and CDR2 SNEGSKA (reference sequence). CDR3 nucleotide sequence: TGCAGTGCTAGAGAAGGGGGGAACACTGAAGCTTTCTTT. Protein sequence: CSAREGGNTEAFF.

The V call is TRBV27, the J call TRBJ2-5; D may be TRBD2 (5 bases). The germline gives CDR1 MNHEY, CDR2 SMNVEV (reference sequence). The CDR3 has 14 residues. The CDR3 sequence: CAGSDGRETETQYF. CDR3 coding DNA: TGTGCGGGGAGTGACGGCCGAGAGACAGAGACCCAGTACTTC.

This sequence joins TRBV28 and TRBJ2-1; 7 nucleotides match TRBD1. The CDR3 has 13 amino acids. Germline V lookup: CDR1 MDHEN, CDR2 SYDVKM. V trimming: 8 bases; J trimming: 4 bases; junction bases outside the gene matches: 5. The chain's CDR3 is CASQTGYYNEQFF. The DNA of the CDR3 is TGTGCCAGCCAGACAGGGTATTACAATGAGCAGTTCTTC.

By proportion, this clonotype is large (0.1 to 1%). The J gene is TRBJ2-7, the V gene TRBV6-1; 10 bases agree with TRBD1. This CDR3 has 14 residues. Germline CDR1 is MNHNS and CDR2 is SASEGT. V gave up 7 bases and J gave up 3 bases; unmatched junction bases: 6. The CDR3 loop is CASNQDRGSYEQYF. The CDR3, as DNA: TGTGCCAGCAACCAGGACAGGGGGAGCTACGAGCAGTACTTC.

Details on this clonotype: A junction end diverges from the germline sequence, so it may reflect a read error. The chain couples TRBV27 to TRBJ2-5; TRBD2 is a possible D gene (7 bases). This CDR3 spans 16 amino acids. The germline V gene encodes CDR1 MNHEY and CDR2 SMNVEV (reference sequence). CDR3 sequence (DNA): TGTGCCAGCGGGGGGCGCGGGGCGGGAGACCAAGAGACGCAGTACTTC. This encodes CASGGRGAGDQETQYF.

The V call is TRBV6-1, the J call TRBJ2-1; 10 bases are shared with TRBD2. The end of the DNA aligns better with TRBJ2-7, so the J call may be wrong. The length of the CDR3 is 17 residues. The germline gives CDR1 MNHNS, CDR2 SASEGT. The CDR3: CASRQGLAGAANNVQYF. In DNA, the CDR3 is TGTGCCAGCAGACAAGGGCTAGCGGGGGCTGCTAACAACGTGCAGTACTTC.